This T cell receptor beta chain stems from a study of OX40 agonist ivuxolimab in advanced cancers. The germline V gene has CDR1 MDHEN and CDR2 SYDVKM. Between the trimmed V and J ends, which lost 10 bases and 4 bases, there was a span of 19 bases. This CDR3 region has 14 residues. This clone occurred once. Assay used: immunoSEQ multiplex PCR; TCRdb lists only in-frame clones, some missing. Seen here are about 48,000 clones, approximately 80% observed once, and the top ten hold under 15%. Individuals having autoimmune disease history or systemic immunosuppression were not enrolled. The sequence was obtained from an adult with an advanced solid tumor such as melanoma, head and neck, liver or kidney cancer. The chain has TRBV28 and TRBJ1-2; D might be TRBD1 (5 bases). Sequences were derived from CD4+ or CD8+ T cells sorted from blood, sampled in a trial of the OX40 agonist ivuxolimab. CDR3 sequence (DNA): TGTGCCACCTCCCGCGGGGCCCTATCCTATGGCTACACCTTC. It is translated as CATSRGALSYGYTF.